The clone carrying this T cell receptor beta chain has only a few counts. The data derive from a study of sequential checkpoint blockade in melanoma. Study as a whole: Under 25 patients had matched tumor biopsies before treatment and at week 13 after nivolumab or ipilimumab alone.

Stated treatment: randomized to nivolumab then ipilimumab (arm A) or the reverse (arm B). Method: immunoSEQ multiplex PCR; TCRdb's copy keeps in-frame clones and lacks some. The table lists 9,500 to 15,000 clones, about a quarter of them singletons, with roughly a fifth in the top ten. Trimming took 5 bases from V and 6 from J; bases not matched to a gene: 10. The V gene's germline CDR1 is MDHEN and CDR2 SYDVKM. CDR3 length: 15 residues. The rearrangement links TRBV28 to TRBJ1-1; 9 nucleotides match TRBD1. This sample comprised tumor tissue (inferred from file names), obtained from a patient given nivolumab and ipilimumab in sequence. The origin of this receptor is a human donor with melanoma. The CDR3 bases are TGTGCCAGCAGTCCCTTTACAGGGGGCATTTCTGAAGCTTTCTTT. Protein product: CASSPFTGGISEAFF.